The rows below give T cell receptor beta chains drawn from one sample of a study of naive and memory T cell subsets. TCRdb reprocessed the UMI-ligation and nested PCR reads via MiXCR and lists one record per CDR3 protein. The sample lists around 130,000 distinct CDR3 sequences, about 36% seen once, with approximately 0.9% in the top ten. The sample was central memory CD4+ T cells from blood. The receptors were gathered from a human donor in good health. The CDR3 runs from the conserved cysteine through the conserved F or W. The D gene is left open where the match is weak. Clone size is given for some rows only: seen once, a few or many times, or a class if the clone is expanded.

TRBV20-1	.	TRBJ2-1	11	.	CGARFYNEQFF	TGCGGCGCAAGGTTTTACAATGAGCAGTTCTTC
TRBV20-1	.	TRBJ1-2	14	many	CSAPRILGEDGYTF	TGCAGTGCTCCCAGGATCCTCGGGGAGGATGGCTACACCTTC
TRBV7-2	.	TRBJ1-5	19	few	CASSFAGRTRLGSNQPQHF	TGTGCCAGCAGCTTCGCGGGAAGGACCCGACTCGGTAGCAATCAGCCCCAGCATTTT
TRBV6-1	.	TRBJ2-5	17	.	CASSEAVGGLYQETQYF	TGTGCCAGCAGTGAAGCGGTGGGGGGATTGTACCAAGAGACCCAGTACTTC
TRBV3-1	.	TRBJ1-5	17	.	CASSQEWGQGPNQPQHF	TGTGCCAGCAGCCAAGAGTGGGGGCAGGGACCCAATCAGCCCCAGCATTTT
TRBV6-5	.	TRBJ1-3	17	few	CASSYGLGALSGNTIYF	TGTGCCAGCAGTTACGGCCTGGGAGCCCTCTCTGGAAACACCATATATTTT
TRBV6-5	.	TRBJ1-6	16	.	CASSYSFARRNSPLHF	TGTGCCAGCAGTTACTCGTTTGCGCGACGCAATTCACCCCTCCACTTT
TRBV5-6	.	TRBJ2-7	16	.	CVSSLDSLATRYEQYF	TGTGTCAGCAGCTTGGACTCCCTAGCGACCCGATACGAGCAGTACTTC
TRBV7-3	TRBD1	TRBJ2-6	18	.	CASSGSDRLSSGANVLTF	TGTGCCAGCAGCGGGTCGGACAGGCTTAGCTCTGGGGCCAACGTCCTGACTTTC
TRBV28	TRBD1	TRBJ2-7	14	few	CASSLPDRGYEQYF	TGTGCCAGCAGTCTCCCCGACAGGGGCTACGAGCAGTACTTC
TRBV7-6	.	TRBJ2-2	16	.	CASSLSAGINTGELFF	TGTGCCAGCAGCTTATCTGCAGGGATTAACACCGGGGAGCTGTTTTTT
TRBV3-1	.	TRBJ1-4	15	.	CASSQVQTPNEKLFF	TGTGCCAGCAGCCAAGTCCAGACTCCTAATGAAAAACTGTTTTTT
TRBV11-2	.	TRBJ2-7	15	.	CASSWQREISYEQYF	TGTGCCAGCAGCTGGCAGAGGGAAATTTCCTACGAGCAGTACTTC
TRBV20-1	.	TRBJ2-1	14	.	CSARGTPAYNEQFF	TGCAGTGCTAGAGGGACTCCAGCCTACAATGAGCAGTTCTTC
TRBV11-3	.	TRBJ2-1	15	few	CASSPESGIYNEQFF	TGTGCCAGCAGCCCCGAGAGCGGAATATACAATGAGCAGTTCTTC
TRBV5-6	.	TRBJ1-1	13	.	CASSPGRATEAFF	TGTGCCAGCAGCCCCGGGCGGGCCACTGAAGCTTTCTTT
TRBV6-1	.	TRBJ1-2	17	.	CASRSGGVRVGDYGYTF	TGTGCCAGCAGGTCTGGGGGCGTCCGAGTAGGGGACTATGGCTACACCTTC
TRBV28	.	TRBJ2-2	16	few	CASSLRGRPRTGELFF	TGTGCCAGCAGTTTACGTGGGAGGCCCCGAACCGGGGAGCTGTTTTTT
TRBV6-2/TRBV6-3	.	TRBJ2-7	12	many	CASSSPPYEQYF	TGTGCCAGCAGCTCGCCACCCTACGAGCAGTACTTC
TRBV11-2	TRBD2	TRBJ2-5	15	.	CASSPALAGEKTQYF	TGTGCCAGCAGCCCAGCGCTAGCGGGAGAAAAGACCCAGTACTTC
TRBV7-8	.	TRBJ2-1	14	.	CASSPPSAYNEQFF	TGTGCCAGCAGCCCACCATCCGCCTACAATGAGCAGTTCTTC
TRBV19	.	TRBJ2-3	16	few	CASPPGARQGSYTQYF	TGTGCCAGTCCCCCCGGGGCTCGCCAAGGCTCGTATACGCAGTATTTT
TRBV7-2	.	TRBJ2-5	12	many	CASSLVKETQYF	TGTGCCAGCAGCCTCGTAAAAGAGACCCAGTACTTC
TRBV5-6	TRBD1	TRBJ2-3	15	.	CASSLTDRGSDTQYF	TGTGCCAGCAGCTTGACCGACAGGGGATCAGATACGCAGTATTTT
TRBV3-1	.	TRBJ1-3	14	.	CASSPGTFGNTIYF	TGTGCCAGCAGCCCAGGGACCTTTGGAAACACCATATATTTT
TRBV28	.	TRBJ2-7	12	.	CASSITGYEQYF	TGTGCCAGCAGTATCACGGGCTACGAGCAGTACTTC
TRBV12-3/TRBV12-4	TRBD1	TRBJ2-7	14	.	CASSRRDRSYEQYF	TGTGCCAGCAGCAGAAGGGACAGGTCCTACGAGCAGTACTTC
TRBV12-3/TRBV12-4	.	TRBJ2-1	15	few	CASSLRQGGYGEQFF	TGTGCCAGCAGTTTAAGACAGGGAGGATACGGTGAGCAGTTCTTC
TRBV28	TRBD2	TRBJ2-1	14	.	CASSLWTSSNEQFF	TGTGCCAGCAGTTTATGGACTAGCAGCAATGAGCAGTTCTTC
TRBV20-1	.	TRBJ1-5	14	.	CSARGQHSNQPQHF	TGCAGTGCTAGAGGACAGCACAGCAATCAGCCCCAGCATTTT
TRBV6-5	.	TRBJ1-6	16	.	CASSYRQGGYNSPLHF	TGTGCCAGCAGTTACCGTCAAGGGGGCTATAATTCACCCCTCCACTTT
TRBV27	.	TRBJ1-6	15	few	CASSTRSSYNSPLHF	TGTGCCAGCAGCACCAGGAGCTCCTATAATTCACCCCTCCACTTT
TRBV10-2	.	TRBJ1-1	11	.	CASRGKTEAFF	TGCGCCAGCAGGGGAAAGACTGAAGCTTTCTTT
TRBV5-1	TRBD2	TRBJ2-1	16	.	CASSSVLAGGSNEQFF	TGCGCCAGCAGCTCCGTCTTAGCGGGAGGTTCCAATGAGCAGTTCTTC
TRBV27	TRBD1	TRBJ2-7	15	.	CASSLPGQGIHEQYF	TGTGCCAGCAGTCTGCCGGGACAGGGGATCCACGAGCAGTACTTC
TRBV28	.	TRBJ2-3	14	.	CASSSGKYTDTQYF	TGTGCCAGCAGTTCTGGTAAATACACAGATACGCAGTATTTT
TRBV28	.	TRBJ1-3	15	.	CASSPHLAGVNTIYF	TGTGCCAGCAGTCCCCACTTAGCTGGGGTAAACACCATATATTTT
TRBV2	.	TRBJ2-3	15	.	CASKWGGGSTDTQYF	TGTGCCAGCAAGTGGGGCGGAGGGAGCACAGATACGCAGTATTTT
TRBV4-2	.	TRBJ2-3	17	.	CASSQRFGGEVADTQYF	TGTGCCAGCAGCCAGAGGTTTGGGGGCGAGGTCGCAGATACGCAGTATTTT
TRBV28	.	TRBJ2-2	14	few	CASSADSHTGELFF	TGTGCCAGCAGTGCGGACTCTCACACCGGGGAGCTGTTTTTT
TRBV28	.	TRBJ2-3	15	few	CASSFTSASTDTQYF	TGTGCCAGCAGTTTTACGTCAGCGAGCACAGATACGCAGTATTTT
TRBV7-2	TRBD2	TRBJ2-1	15	few	CASSLRSGRDNEQFF	TGTGCCAGCAGCTTAAGGAGCGGGAGAGACAATGAGCAGTTCTTC
TRBV6-6	TRBD1	TRBJ1-5	16	.	CASSYTGGYSNQPQHF	TGTGCCAGCAGTTACACAGGGGGGTATAGCAATCAGCCCCAGCATTTT
TRBV12-3/TRBV12-4	.	TRBJ1-1	12	few	CASSLEYTEAFF	TGTGCCAGCAGTTTAGAGTACACTGAAGCTTTCTTT
TRBV28	TRBD1	TRBJ1-1	15	.	CASSPQGVGNTEAFF	TGTGCCAGCAGTCCCCAGGGGGTGGGGAACACTGAAGCTTTCTTT
TRBV29-1	.	TRBJ2-5	12	.	CSVEVQGQTQYF	TGCAGCGTTGAAGTACAGGGACAGACCCAGTACTTC
TRBV20-1	.	TRBJ1-5	14	.	CSARTGGGNQPQHF	TGCAGTGCTAGAACAGGAGGGGGCAATCAGCCCCAGCATTTT
TRBV28	TRBD2	TRBJ2-1	15	once	CASSLFVAGDREQFF	TGTGCCAGCAGTTTATTTGTGGCGGGAGATCGCGAGCAGTTCTTC
TRBV29-1	.	TRBJ2-1	16	.	CSVPGLVRSSYNEQFF	TGCAGCGTCCCTGGGTTGGTAAGGAGCTCCTACAATGAGCAGTTCTTC
TRBV4-3	TRBD2	TRBJ2-7	17	.	CASSPDRGTSGMYEQYF	TGCGCCAGCAGCCCAGATCGAGGGACTAGCGGGATGTACGAGCAGTACTTC